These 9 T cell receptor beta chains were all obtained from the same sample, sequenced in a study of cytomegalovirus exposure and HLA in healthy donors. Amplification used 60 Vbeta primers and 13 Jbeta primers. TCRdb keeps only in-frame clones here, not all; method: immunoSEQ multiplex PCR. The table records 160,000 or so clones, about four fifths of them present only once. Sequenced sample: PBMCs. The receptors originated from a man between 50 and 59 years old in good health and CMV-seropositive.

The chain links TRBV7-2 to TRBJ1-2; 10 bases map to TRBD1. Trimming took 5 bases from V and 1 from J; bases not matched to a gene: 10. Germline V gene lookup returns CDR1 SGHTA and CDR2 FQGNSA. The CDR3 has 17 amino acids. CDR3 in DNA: TGTGCCAGCAGCGTACCGGGACAGGGGACTTTTAACTATGGCTACACCTTC. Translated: CASSVPGQGTFNYGYTF.

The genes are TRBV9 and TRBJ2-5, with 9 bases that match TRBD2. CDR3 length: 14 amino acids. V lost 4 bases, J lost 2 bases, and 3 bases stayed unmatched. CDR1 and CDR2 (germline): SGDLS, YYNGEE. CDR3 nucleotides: TGTGCCAGCAGCTCAGGACTAGCGCAAGAGACCCAGTACTTC. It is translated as CASSSGLAQETQYF.

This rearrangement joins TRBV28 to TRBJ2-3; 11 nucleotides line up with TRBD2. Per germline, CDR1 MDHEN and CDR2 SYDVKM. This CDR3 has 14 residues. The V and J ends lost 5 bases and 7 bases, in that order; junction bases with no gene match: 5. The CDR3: CASSVGTSGNTQYF. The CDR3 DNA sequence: TGTGCCAGCAGTGTGGGGACTAGCGGTAATACGCAGTATTTT.

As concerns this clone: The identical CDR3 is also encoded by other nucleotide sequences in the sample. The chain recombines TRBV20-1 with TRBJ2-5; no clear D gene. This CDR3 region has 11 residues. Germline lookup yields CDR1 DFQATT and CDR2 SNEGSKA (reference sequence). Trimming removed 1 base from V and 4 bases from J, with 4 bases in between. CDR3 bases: TGCAGTGCTAGAGTTAGAGAGACCCAGTACTTC. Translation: CSARVRETQYF.

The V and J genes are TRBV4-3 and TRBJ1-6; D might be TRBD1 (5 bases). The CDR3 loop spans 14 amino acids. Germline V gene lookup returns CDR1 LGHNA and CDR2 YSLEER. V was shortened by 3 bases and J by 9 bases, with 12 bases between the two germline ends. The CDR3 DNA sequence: TGCGCCAGCAGCCATCCCAGGGTACGTTCACCCCTCCACTTT. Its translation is CASSHPRVRSPLHF.

For the CDR3, the DNA is TGTGCCAGCACCCCGGGGAATGAGCAGTTCTTC. The encoded protein is CASTPGNEQFF. The chain has TRBV28 and TRBJ2-1; D possibly corresponds to TRBD2 (5 bases). With 7 bases removed from V and 7 bases from J, the gap between germline ends came to 8 bases. In germline, CDR1 is MDHEN, CDR2 SYDVKM. The CDR3 consists of 11 residues.

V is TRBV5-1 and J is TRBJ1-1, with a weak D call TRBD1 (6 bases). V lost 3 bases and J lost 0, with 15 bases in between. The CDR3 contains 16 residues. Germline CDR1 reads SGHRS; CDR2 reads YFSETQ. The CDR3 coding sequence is TGCGCCAGCAGCTCTACAGGGAAACTCGTGAACACTGAAGCTTTCTTT. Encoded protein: CASSSTGKLVNTEAFF.

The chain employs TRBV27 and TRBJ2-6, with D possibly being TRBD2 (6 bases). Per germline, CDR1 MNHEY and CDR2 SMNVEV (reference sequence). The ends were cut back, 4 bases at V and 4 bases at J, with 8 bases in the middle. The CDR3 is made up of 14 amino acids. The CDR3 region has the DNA TGTGCCAGCAGTTGGGGGGTCGGGGCCAACGTCCTGACTTTC. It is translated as CASSWGVGANVLTF.

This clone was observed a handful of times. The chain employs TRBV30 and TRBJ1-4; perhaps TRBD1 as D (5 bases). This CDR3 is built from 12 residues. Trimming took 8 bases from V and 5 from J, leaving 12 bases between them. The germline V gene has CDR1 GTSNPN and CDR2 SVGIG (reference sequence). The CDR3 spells CAHRQHNEKLFF. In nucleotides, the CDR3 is TGTGCCCATCGACAGCACAATGAAAAACTGTTTTTT.